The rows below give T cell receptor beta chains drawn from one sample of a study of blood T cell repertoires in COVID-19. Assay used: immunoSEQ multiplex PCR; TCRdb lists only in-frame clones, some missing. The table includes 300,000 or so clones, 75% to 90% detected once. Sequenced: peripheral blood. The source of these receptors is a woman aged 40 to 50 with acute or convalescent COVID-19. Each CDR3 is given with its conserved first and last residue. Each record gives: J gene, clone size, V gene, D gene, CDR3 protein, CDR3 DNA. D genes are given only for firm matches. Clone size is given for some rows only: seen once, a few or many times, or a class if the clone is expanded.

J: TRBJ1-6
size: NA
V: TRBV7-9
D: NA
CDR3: CASSLNTLGGLSSPLHF
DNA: TGTGCCAGCAGCTTAAACACACTAGGGGGTTTGAGCTCACCCCTCCACTTT

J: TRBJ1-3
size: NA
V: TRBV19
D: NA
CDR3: CASSIRPGLRSSGNTIYF
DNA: TGTGCCAGTAGTATTCGCCCGGGACTCAGGAGCTCTGGAAACACCATATATTTT

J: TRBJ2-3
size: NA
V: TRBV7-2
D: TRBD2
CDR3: CASSLGLAGGDTQYF
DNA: TGTGCCAGCAGCTTAGGGCTAGCGGGGGGAGATACGCAGTATTTT

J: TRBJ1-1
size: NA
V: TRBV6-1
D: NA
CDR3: CASSAGPTQGMNTEAFF
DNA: TGTGCCAGCAGTGCCGGACCTACCCAGGGGATGAACACTGAAGCTTTCTTT

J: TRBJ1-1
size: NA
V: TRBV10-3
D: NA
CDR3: CAISELKSGVNTEAFF
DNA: TGTGCCATCAGTGAGTTGAAGTCGGGGGTGAACACTGAAGCTTTCTTT

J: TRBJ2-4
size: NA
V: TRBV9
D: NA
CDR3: CASSVGGLAKNIQYF
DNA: TGTGCCAGCAGCGTAGGAGGGCTAGCCAAAAACATTCAGTACTTC

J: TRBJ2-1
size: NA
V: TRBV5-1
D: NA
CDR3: CASSLAQGYNEQFF
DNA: TGCGCCAGCAGCTTAGCCCAGGGGTACAATGAGCAGTTCTTC

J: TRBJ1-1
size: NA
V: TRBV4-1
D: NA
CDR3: CASSAAMGYERDTEAFF
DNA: TGCGCCAGCAGCGCTGCCATGGGGTACGAGCGGGACACTGAAGCTTTCTTT

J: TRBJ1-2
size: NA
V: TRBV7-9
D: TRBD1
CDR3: CASSDRTGRGNGYTF
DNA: TGTGCCAGCAGCGATCGGACAGGGCGAGGGAACGGCTACACCTTC

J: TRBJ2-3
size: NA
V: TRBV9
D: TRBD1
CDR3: CASTTTGQGIRRTDTQYF
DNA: TGTGCCAGCACCACTACGGGACAGGGGATTAGGCGCACAGATACGCAGTATTTT

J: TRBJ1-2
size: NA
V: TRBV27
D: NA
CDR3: CASRYLGKDGYTF
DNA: TGTGCCAGCCGTTATCTGGGCAAAGATGGCTACACCTTC

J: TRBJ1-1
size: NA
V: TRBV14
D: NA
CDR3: CASSQSASTEAFF
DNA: TGTGCCAGCAGCCAATCAGCGAGCACTGAAGCTTTCTTT

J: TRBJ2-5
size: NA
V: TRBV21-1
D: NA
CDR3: CASSKLIGAGQETQYF
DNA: TGTGCCAGCAGCAAACTCATTGGGGCCGGGCAAGAGACCCAGTACTTC

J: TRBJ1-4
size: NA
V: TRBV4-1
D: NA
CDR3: CASSQVRGKVFF
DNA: TGCGCCAGCAGCCAAGTTAGGGGAAAGGTGTTTTTT

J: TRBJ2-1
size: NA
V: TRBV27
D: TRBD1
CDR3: CASRPSGQVNNEQFF
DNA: TGTGCCAGCAGGCCCTCGGGACAGGTCAACAATGAGCAGTTCTTC

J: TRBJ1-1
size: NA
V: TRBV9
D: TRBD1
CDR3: CASSAGQGKMNTEAFF
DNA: TGTGCCAGCAGCGCGGGACAGGGTAAAATGAACACTGAAGCTTTCTTT

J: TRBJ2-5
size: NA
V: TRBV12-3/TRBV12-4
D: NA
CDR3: CASRRDSQETQYF
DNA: TGTGCCAGCAGGAGAGACAGTCAAGAGACCCAGTACTTC

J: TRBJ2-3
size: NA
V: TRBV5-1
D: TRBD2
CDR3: CASFMGSGGFADTQYF
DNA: TGCGCCAGCTTCATGGGCAGCGGGGGGTTCGCAGATACGCAGTATTTT

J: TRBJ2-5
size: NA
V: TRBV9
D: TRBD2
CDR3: CASDRGGFAETQYF
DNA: TGTGCCAGCGACCGGGGGGGCTTCGCAGAGACCCAGTACTTC

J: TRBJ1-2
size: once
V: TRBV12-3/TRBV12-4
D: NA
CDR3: CASSLGGFLGYTF
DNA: TGTGCCAGCAGCCTGGGGGGTTTCCTTGGCTACACCTTC

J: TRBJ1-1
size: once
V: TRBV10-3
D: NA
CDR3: CAISSRGETEAFF
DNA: TGTGCCATCTCTTCCAGGGGAGAAACTGAAGCTTTCTTT

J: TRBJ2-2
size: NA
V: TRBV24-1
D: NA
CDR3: CATSDIGQGKGELFF
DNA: TGTGCCACCAGTGACATCGGGCAGGGAAAGGGGGAGCTGTTTTTT

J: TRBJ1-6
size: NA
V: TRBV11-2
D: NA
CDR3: CASSLGIGEGINSPLHF
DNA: TGTGCCAGCAGCTTAGGCATCGGGGAAGGAATCAATTCACCCCTCCACTTT

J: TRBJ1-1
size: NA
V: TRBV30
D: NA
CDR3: CAWSVTVSSPEAFF
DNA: TGTGCCTGGAGTGTTACAGTGTCGTCCCCTGAAGCTTTCTTT

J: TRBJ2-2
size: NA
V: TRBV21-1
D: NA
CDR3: CASSKGGQFTGELFF
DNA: TGTGCCAGCAGCAAAGGAGGGCAGTTCACCGGGGAGCTGTTTTTT

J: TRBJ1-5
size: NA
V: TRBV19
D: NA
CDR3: CASSTWAGANQPQHF
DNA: TGTGCCAGTAGTACTTGGGCAGGGGCGAATCAGCCCCAGCATTTT

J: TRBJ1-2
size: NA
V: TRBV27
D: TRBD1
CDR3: CASSPWAQGKIHGYTF
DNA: TGTGCCAGCAGTCCGTGGGCACAGGGGAAGATTCATGGCTACACCTTC

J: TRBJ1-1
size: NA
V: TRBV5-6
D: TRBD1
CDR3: CASSSAGTANTEAFF
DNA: TGTGCCAGCAGCTCAGCCGGGACAGCCAACACTGAAGCTTTCTTT

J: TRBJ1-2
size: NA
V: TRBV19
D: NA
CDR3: CASSTRVTGYTF
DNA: TGTGCCAGTAGTACCAGGGTAACGGGCTACACCTTC

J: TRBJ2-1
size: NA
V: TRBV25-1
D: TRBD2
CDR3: CATQKRGGSYNEQFF
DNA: TGTGCCACACAAAAGCGGGGGGGCTCCTACAATGAGCAGTTCTTC

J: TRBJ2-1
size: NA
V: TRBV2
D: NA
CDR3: CASNQEARGEQFF
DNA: TGTGCCAGCAATCAGGAGGCCCGGGGTGAGCAGTTCTTC

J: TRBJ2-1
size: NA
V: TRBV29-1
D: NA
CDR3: CSVEVDIVDNEQFF
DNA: TGCAGCGTTGAAGTCGATATAGTGGACAATGAGCAGTTCTTC

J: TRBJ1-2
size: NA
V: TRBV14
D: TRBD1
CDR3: CASSQNRGHFYGYTF
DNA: TGTGCCAGCAGCCAGAACAGGGGGCATTTCTATGGCTACACCTTC

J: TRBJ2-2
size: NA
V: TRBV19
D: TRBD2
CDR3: CASSIKWGTSGVTGELFF
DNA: TGTGCCAGTAGTATTAAGTGGGGGACTAGCGGGGTCACCGGGGAGCTGTTTTTT

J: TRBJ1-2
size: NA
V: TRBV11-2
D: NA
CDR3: CASSPTSNYGYTF
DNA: TGTGCCAGCAGCCCGACATCCAACTATGGCTACACCTTC

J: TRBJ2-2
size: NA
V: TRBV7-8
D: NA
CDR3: CASSLAPGQVITGELFF
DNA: TGTGCCAGCAGCTTAGCTCCGGGACAAGTAATCACCGGGGAGCTGTTTTTT

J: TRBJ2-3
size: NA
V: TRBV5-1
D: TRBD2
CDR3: CASSLGPPSGGTDTQYF
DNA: TGCGCCAGCAGCTTGGGGCCCCCTAGCGGGGGCACAGATACGCAGTATTTT

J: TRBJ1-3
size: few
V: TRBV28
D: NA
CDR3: CASSFLGDNSGNTIYF
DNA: TGTGCCAGCAGTTTCCTTGGGGACAACTCTGGAAACACCATATATTTT

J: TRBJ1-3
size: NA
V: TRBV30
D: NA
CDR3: CAWSVSGSGNTIYF
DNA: TGTGCCTGGAGTGTATCGGGCTCTGGAAACACCATATATTTT

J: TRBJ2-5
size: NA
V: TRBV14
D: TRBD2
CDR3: CASSQDLSGKTSGGVQETQYF
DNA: TGTGCCAGCAGCCAAGATTTGTCAGGGAAGACTAGCGGGGGGGTCCAAGAGACCCAGTACTTC

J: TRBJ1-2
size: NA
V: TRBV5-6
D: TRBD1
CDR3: CASSAPDRSNYGYTF
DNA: TGTGCCAGCAGCGCGCCGGACAGGAGTAACTATGGCTACACCTTC

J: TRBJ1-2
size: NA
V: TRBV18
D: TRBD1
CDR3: CASSLIKGQGTSYGYTF
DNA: TGTGCCAGCTCACTCATTAAAGGACAGGGGACCAGCTATGGCTACACCTTC

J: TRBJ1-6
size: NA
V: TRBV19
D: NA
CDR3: CASTYSYNSPLHF
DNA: TGTGCCAGTACTTACTCCTATAATTCACCCCTCCACTTT

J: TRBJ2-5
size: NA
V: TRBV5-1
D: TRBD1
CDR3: CASSHPLQGNTQYF
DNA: TGCGCCAGCAGCCACCCACTACAGGGGAACACCCAGTACTTC

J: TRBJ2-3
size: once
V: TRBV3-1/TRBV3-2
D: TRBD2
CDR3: CASSQFLSGGPGDTQYF
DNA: TGTGCCAGCAGCCAGTTTCTCAGCGGGGGGCCTGGAGATACGCAGTATTTT

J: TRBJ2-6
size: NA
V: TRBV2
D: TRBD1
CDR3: CASSERAGGTGANVLTF
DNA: TGTGCCAGCAGTGAACGGGCAGGGGGCACTGGGGCCAACGTCCTGACTTTC

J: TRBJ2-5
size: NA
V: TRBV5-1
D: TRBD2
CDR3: CASSFRTGGGETQYF
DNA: TGCGCCAGCAGCTTTAGGACCGGGGGGGGAGAGACCCAGTACTTC

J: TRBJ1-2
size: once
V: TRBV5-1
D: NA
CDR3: CASSLSSREGYTF
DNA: TGCGCCAGCAGCTTGTCTTCCCGGGAGGGCTACACCTTC

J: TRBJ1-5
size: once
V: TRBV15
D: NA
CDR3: CATSRVPRAEGQPQHF
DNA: TGTGCCACCAGCAGAGTCCCCAGGGCGGAGGGACAGCCCCAGCATTTT

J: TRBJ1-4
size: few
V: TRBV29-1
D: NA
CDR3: CSVINQGQGEKLFF
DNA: TGCAGCGTTATTAACCAGGGGCAAGGGGAAAAACTGTTTTTT

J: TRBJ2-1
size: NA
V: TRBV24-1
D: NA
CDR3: CATSAYSHNEQFF
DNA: TGTGCCACCAGTGCCTACTCCCACAATGAGCAGTTCTTC

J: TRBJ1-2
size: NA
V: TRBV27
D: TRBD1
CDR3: CASSSGQYYGYTF
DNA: TGTGCCAGCAGCTCGGGACAGTACTATGGCTACACCTTC

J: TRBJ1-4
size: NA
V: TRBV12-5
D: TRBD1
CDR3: CASGETGTGGNEKLFF
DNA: TGTGCTAGTGGTGAAACGGGGACAGGGGGGAATGAAAAACTGTTTTTT